Presented here are 32 T cell receptor beta chains from one specimen sequenced in a study of CD8 T cells in Susac syndrome. cDNA came from around 0.54 to 1 ug RNA primed by random hexamers. TCRdb recomputed calls from the immunoSEQ multiplex PCR reads with MiXCR, one row per CDR3 protein. There are roughly 200,000 distinct CDR3 sequences in the sample; roughly 94% occur only once, and approximately 0.081% lies in the top ten. The specimen was CD4+ T cells from PBMCs. The receptors were gathered from a human donor with multiple sclerosis.

V usage is TRBV25-1 and J usage is TRBJ1-4, with D possibly being TRBD1 (6 bases). V dropped 1 base and J dropped 7 bases, with 10 bases sitting between them. Germline V gene data show CDR1 as MGHDK and CDR2 as SYGVNS. CDR3 length equals 14 residues. The CDR3 region has the DNA TGTGCCAGCAGTGAATCAGGGGATGGTGAAAAACTGTTTTTT. Amino acids: CASSESGDGEKLFF.

This chain links TRBV29-1 with TRBJ2-2, with 7 bases identical to TRBD2. With V trimmed by 7 bases and J by 1 base, 9 bases remained unmatched. Germline V gene lookup returns CDR1 SQVTM and CDR2 ANQGSEA. This CDR3 is built from 15 residues. The CDR3 protein is CSGQRGSGNTGELFF. CDR3 coding DNA: TGCAGCGGGCAGCGGGGTTCTGGGAACACCGGGGAGCTGTTTTTT.

The chain links TRBV15 to TRBJ2-1; 9 bases match TRBD2. The CDR3 totals 16 residues. V was clipped by 1 base and J by 6 bases; unmatched bases: 7. Germline V gene lookup returns CDR1 LNHNV and CDR2 YYDKDF (reference sequence). The CDR3 DNA reads TGTGCCACCAGCAGAGTTGGGACGCGGGGGGGCAATGAGCAGTTCTTC. It codes for CATSRVGTRGGNEQFF. Using reference TRBV15 and TRBJ2-1 for the parts outside the CDR3, the full variable domain is DAMVIQNPRYQVTQFGKPVTLSCSQTLNHNVMYWYQQKSSQAPKLLFHYYDKDFNNEADTPDNFQSRRPNTSFCFLDIRSPGLGDTAMYLCATSRVGTRGGNEQFFGPGTRLTVL.

CDR3 nucleotides: TGTGCCTGGAGCCCAAACCAAGAGACCCAGTACTTC. Encoded protein: CAWSPNQETQYF. This chain uses TRBV30 with TRBJ2-5; D not certain. In germline, CDR1 is GTSNPN, CDR2 SVGIG (reference sequence). The CDR3 loop spans 12 amino acids. The germline V and J ends were trimmed by 3 bases and 0 bases, with 5 bases remaining between them.

The V call is TRBV10-3, the J call TRBJ2-3; D gene uncertain. There are 14 residues in the CDR3. V was shortened by 7 bases and J by 1 base, with 12 bases between the two germline ends. Per the germline V gene, CDR1 is ENHRY and CDR2 is SYGVKD. CDR3 in amino acids: CAITRALGTDTQYF. The CDR3, as DNA: TGTGCCATCACCCGGGCGCTAGGCACAGATACGCAGTATTTT.

This rearrangement joins TRBV20-1 to TRBJ1-2; D is undetermined. CDR1 is DFQATT, CDR2 SNEGSKA, per germline (reference sequence). CDR3 size: 12 residues. Deletions cut 0 bases from V and 8 bases from J, with 10 bases between. The DNA for the CDR3 is TGCAGTGCTAGAGAGGCTCAGTTAGGCTACACCTTC. Residues: CSAREAQLGYTF.

In its sample, this clonotype was seen once. The gene calls are TRBV30 and TRBJ1-2; no reliable D call. This CDR3 has 14 residues. CDR1 GTSNPN and CDR2 SVGIG come from the germline V gene (reference sequence). Trimming cost V 2 bases and J 8 bases, with 18 bases left between them. The DNA for the CDR3 is TGTGCCTGGAGTACTCATGTTTCGTCGGTCGGCTACACCTTC. Protein product: CAWSTHVSSVGYTF.

This clonotype was seen only once. Its ends do not fully match the called genes, so a read error is possible. The chain carries TRBV6-6 and TRBJ2-1; D not resolved. This CDR3 comprises 13 residues. Germline values: CDR1 MNHNY, CDR2 SVGAGI (reference sequence). CDR3 coding DNA: TGTGCCAGCAGTTACACAGCTGACTCGCCCTGGGGTTTC. It codes for CASSYTADSPWGF.

This chain links TRBV3-1 with TRBJ2-4, with no clear D. From germline, CDR1 is LGHDT and CDR2 YNNKEL (reference sequence). Trimming took 0 bases from V and 3 from J, leaving 9 bases between them. CDR3 length: 15 residues. CDR3 sequence reads: CASSQERVDKNIQYF. The CDR3 DNA reads TGTGCCAGCAGCCAAGAAAGGGTGGACAAAAACATTCAGTACTTC.

The chain recombines TRBV20-1 with TRBJ1-2, with a tentative D call TRBD1 (6 bases). Between the trimmed V and J ends, which lost 4 bases and 4 bases, there was a span of 16 bases. Germline V lookup: CDR1 DFQATT, CDR2 SNEGSKA (reference sequence). This CDR3 is built from 14 residues. The CDR3 reads CSAMMDSAFYGYTF. The CDR3 DNA is TGCAGTGCTATGATGGACAGCGCCTTCTATGGCTACACCTTC.

This clonotype appeared a single time. This rearrangement joins TRBV20-1 to TRBJ1-5; 7 positions agree with TRBD1. Trimming took 6 bases from V and 5 from J; bases not matched to a gene: 13. Germline V lookup: CDR1 DFQATT, CDR2 SNEGSKA (reference sequence). The CDR3 totals 15 residues. The CDR3 sequence: CSAATTTGFDQPQHF. The CDR3 region has the DNA TGCAGTGCCGCGACAACGACAGGGTTTGATCAGCCCCAGCATTTT.

The chain carries TRBV5-4 and TRBJ2-7, with TRBD1 identical over 8 bases. Trimming removed 4 bases from V and 6 bases from J; junction bases left unmatched: 6. Per germline, CDR1 SGHNT and CDR2 YYREEE (reference sequence). CDR3 length equals 13 residues. CDR3 in amino acids: CASSRDRIAEQYF. The CDR3 DNA reads TGTGCCAGCAGCCGGGACAGGATAGCCGAGCAGTACTTC. Drawing the rest from reference TRBV5-4 and TRBJ2-7, the complete variable domain is ETGVTQSPTHLIKTRGQQVTLRCSSQSGHNTVSWYQQALGQGPQFIFQYYREEENGRGNFPPRFSGLQFPNYSSELNVNALELDDSALYLCASSRDRIAEQYFGPGTRLTVT.

The J gene is TRBJ1-2, the V gene TRBV7-3, with a tentative D call TRBD1 (6 bases). Germline V CDR1 and CDR2: SGHTA, FQGTGA. The CDR3 length is 13 residues. Deletions cut 2 bases from V and 7 bases from J, with 11 bases between. The CDR3 region has the DNA TGTGCCAGCAGCTTAGAACAGGGTGTTGGCTACACCTTC. This encodes CASSLEQGVGYTF.

In its sample, this clonotype was seen a few times. This sequence joins TRBV27 and TRBJ2-3; D is perhaps TRBD2 (5 bases). Germline V gives CDR1 MNHEY, CDR2 SMNVEV (reference sequence). The CDR3 is 12 amino acids. Trimming left V 2 bases short and J 5 bases short, with 5 bases between. The CDR3 spells CASSLEGDTQYF. The CDR3 nucleotides are TGTGCCAGCAGTTTAGAGGGAGATACGCAGTATTTT.

The CDR3 sequence is CSAHMASGGPYEQYF. The CDR3 bases are TGCAGTGCCCACATGGCTAGCGGGGGACCTTACGAGCAGTACTTC. This chain joins TRBV20-1 and TRBJ2-7; 10 bases are shared with TRBD2. Per germline, CDR1 DFQATT and CDR2 SNEGSKA (reference sequence). V shed 6 bases and J 4 bases; nucleotides not matched to a gene: 12. There are 15 residues in the CDR3.

The gene calls are TRBV11-2 and TRBJ2-7, with D hard to call. The V gene lost 5 bases and the J gene lost 0 bases, with 11 bases spanning the gap. Germline CDR1 reads SGHAT; CDR2 reads FQNNGV. CDR3 length: 14 residues. The DNA for the CDR3 is TGTGCCAGCAGCCCCCGTGTAGGCTCCTACGAGCAGTACTTC. Protein product: CASSPRVGSYEQYF.

V is TRBV6-5 and J is TRBJ2-7; D is ambiguous. This CDR3 contains 12 residues. CDR1 and CDR2 (germline): MNHEY, SVGAGI. V was trimmed by 5 bases and J by 6 bases, leaving 11 bases between them. CDR3 coding DNA: TGTGCCAGCAGTCAACCGCCCCTCGAGCAGTACTTC. It yields the protein CASSQPPLEQYF.

The V gene is TRBV6-1, the J gene TRBJ2-3; D is uncertain. The CDR3 extends over 16 amino acids. Per germline, CDR1 MNHNS and CDR2 SASEGT. The germline V and J ends were trimmed by 3 bases and 0 bases, with 13 bases remaining between them. DNA of the CDR3: TGTGCCAGCAGTGATTACTCAGACTCTAGCACAGATACGCAGTATTTT. Encoded protein: CASSDYSDSSTDTQYF.

In nucleotides, the CDR3 is TGCAGCGCCCGACCTTCCATCCAGCGGGGGAGCAGTCGGACAGATACGCAGTATTTT. Protein: CSARPSIQRGSSRTDTQYF. V and J are TRBV29-1 and TRBJ2-3, with TRBD2 identical over 8 bases. Germline V gene lookup returns CDR1 SQVTM and CDR2 ANQGSEA. This CDR3 has 19 residues. Trimming cost V 7 bases and J 3 bases; bases outside gene matches: 24.

V and J are TRBV20-1 and TRBJ2-5; TRBD1 agrees at 7 bases. The J segment lost 5 bases and the V segment lost 3 bases, leaving 6 bases of the junction unmatched. The CDR3 spans 13 residues. Germline-derived CDR1 and CDR2 are DFQATT and SNEGSKA (reference sequence). For the CDR3, the DNA is TGCAGTGCTAGTCGGGACAGTCGGGAGACCCAGTACTTC. This codes for CSASRDSRETQYF.

The chain links TRBV12-3 or TRBV12-4 to TRBJ2-3; no definite D call. Trimming shortened V by 10 bases and J by 6 bases, and 17 bases separated the two germline ends. The CDR3 extends over 13 amino acids. CDR3 region: CAMGRSGRDTQYF. The DNA of the CDR3 is TGTGCCATGGGCCGGTCCGGAAGGGATACGCAGTATTTT.

The V call is TRBV20-1, the J call TRBJ2-3, with 9 positions matching TRBD2. J lost 3 bases, V lost 5 bases, and 9 bases had no gene match. Germline-derived CDR1 and CDR2 are DFQATT and SNEGSKA (reference sequence). The CDR3 totals 15 residues. The CDR3 is CSAFPRAGGTDTQYF. The CDR3, as DNA: TGCAGTGCTTTCCCCCGGGCGGGGGGGACAGATACGCAGTATTTT.

The gene calls are TRBV7-3 and TRBJ1-3, with D perhaps TRBD1 (5 bases). The CDR3 totals 15 residues. Trimming removed 6 bases at V and 4 bases at J, with 16 bases between. In germline, CDR1 is SGHTA, CDR2 FQGTGA. The CDR3 spells CASSSDGGIGNTIYF. CDR3 sequence (DNA): TGTGCCAGCAGTTCCGACGGGGGAATCGGAAACACCATATATTTT.

The chain joins TRBV11-2 to TRBJ2-7, with D maybe TRBD2 (6 bases). Germline assignment: CDR1 SGHAT and CDR2 FQNNGV. The CDR3 spans 14 residues. Trimming pared 7 bases from V and 2 bases from J, leaving 15 bases between. In DNA, the CDR3 is TGTGCCAGCACCCCAGGGACTGTTACCTACGAGCAGTACTTC. Translation: CASTPGTVTYEQYF.

The V call is TRBV3-1, the J call TRBJ1-1; tentative D call: TRBD1 (5 bases). In germline, CDR1 is LGHDT, CDR2 YNNKEL (reference sequence). V gave up 4 bases and J gave up 5 bases, with 17 bases separating them. The CDR3 runs to 15 residues. CDR3 sequence reads: CASSPTGGGWTEAFF. CDR3 sequence (DNA): TGTGCCAGCAGCCCCACCGGGGGGGGATGGACTGAAGCTTTCTTT.

The chain links TRBV19 to TRBJ1-5, with D perhaps TRBD1 (6 bases). The CDR3 loop spans 13 amino acids. Looked up from germline, CDR1 is LNHDA and CDR2 is SQIVND (reference sequence). Deletions cut 4 bases from V and 6 bases from J, with 10 bases between. The CDR3 sequence: CASSKQGIQPQHF. CDR3 DNA sequence: TGTGCCAGTAGTAAGCAGGGGATTCAGCCCCAGCATTTT. Full variable domain (missing parts from reference TRBV19 and TRBJ1-5): DGGITQSPKYLFRKEGQNVTLSCEQNLNHDAMYWYRQDPGQGLRLIYYSQIVNDFQKGDIAEGYSVSREKKESFPLTVTSAQKNPTAFYLCASSKQGIQPQHFGDGTRLSIL.

CDR3 region: CSVERGTGSYNEQFF. CDR3 sequence (DNA): TGCAGCGTTGAGCGGGGGACCGGGTCCTACAATGAGCAGTTCTTC. This chain connects TRBV29-1 to TRBJ2-1, with 7 bases identical to TRBD2. This CDR3 contains 15 residues. The junction had 6 bases not matched to a gene; V was cut back by 3 bases and J by 1 base. The germline V gene encodes CDR1 SQVTM and CDR2 ANQGSEA.

V usage is TRBV19 and J usage is TRBJ1-5; TRBD1 agrees at 8 bases. The CDR3 runs to 16 residues. Looked up from germline, CDR1 is LNHDA and CDR2 is SQIVND (reference sequence). The junction had 14 bases not matched to a gene; V was cut back by 7 bases and J by 6 bases. The CDR3 reads CASNRGQAPPVQPQHF. In DNA, the CDR3 is TGTGCCAGTAATAGGGGACAGGCGCCCCCCGTTCAGCCCCAGCATTTT.

This clonotype was recorded a few times. The chain has TRBV12-3 or TRBV12-4 and TRBJ1-2; no clear D. The CDR3 runs to 12 residues. The germline V and J ends were trimmed by 3 bases and 5 bases, with 7 bases remaining between them. CDR3 coding DNA: TGTGCCAGCAGTTTGTCCCGTTATGGCTACACCTTC. Translated, it gives CASSLSRYGYTF.

The sample holds one count of this clonotype. CDR3 coding DNA: TGCGCCAGCAGCCTCGATCCAGGTTCAGAGACCCAGTACTTC. Translating gives CASSLDPGSETQYF. The V call is TRBV5-1, the J call TRBJ2-5, with D unresolved. In germline, CDR1 is SGHRS, CDR2 YFSETQ. CDR3 length: 14 amino acids. V shed 4 bases and J shed 4 bases, with 14 bases lying between them.

In DNA form, the CDR3 reads TGTGCCAGCAGCCAAGACCGGCAGGGTCGGTCACCCCTCCACTTT. This sequence encodes CASSQDRQGRSPLHF. V gene TRBV3-1 combines with J gene TRBJ1-6, with D tentatively TRBD1 (5 bases). Germline-derived CDR1 and CDR2 are LGHDT and YNNKEL (reference sequence). The V end lost 0 bases, the J end lost 10 bases, and 13 bases lay between the germline ends. This CDR3 contains 15 residues.

This clonotype was seen only a few times. The chain joins TRBV12-3 or TRBV12-4 to TRBJ1-2; no reliable D call. V gave up 1 base and J gave up 4 bases, with 7 bases separating them. The CDR3 loop spans 13 amino acids. The CDR3 is CASSLDSSYGYTF. The CDR3, as DNA: TGTGCCAGCAGTTTAGACAGTTCCTATGGCTACACCTTC.